The next 27 T cell receptor beta chains were all read from a single sample in a study of T cell responses to AZD1222 COVID-19 vaccine. Produced via immunoSEQ multiplex PCR; TCRdb's table is partial and in-frame only. The top ten clones hold 7.5% of a sample with about 120,000 clones, roughly nine tenths of them seen once. Sequenced here: peripheral blood, sampled on day 0 of AZD1222 vaccination. All receptors come from an adult in good health.

Here the CDR3 DNA reads TGTGCCAGCAGCCCCCTCAGGGTGGAGACCCAGTACTTC. Its protein product is CASSPLRVETQYF. The rearrangement joins TRBV3-1 (or the pseudogene TRBV3-2) to TRBJ2-5; D is perhaps TRBD1 (5 bases). Between the trimmed V and J ends, which lost 4 bases and 5 bases, there was a span of 11 bases. Germline assignment: CDR1 LGHDT and CDR2 YNNKEL (reference sequence). The CDR3 totals 13 residues.

The chain links TRBV11-2 to TRBJ2-7; a weak D match, TRBD1 (6 bases). Germline assignment: CDR1 SGHAT and CDR2 FQNNGV. This CDR3 is built from 15 residues. V dropped 6 bases and J dropped 2 bases, with 17 bases sitting between them. The CDR3 DNA reads TGTGCCAGCAGACTTTTCGACAGGAAAACCTACGAGCAGTACTTC. Amino acid sequence: CASRLFDRKTYEQYF.

DNA for the CDR3: TGTGCCAGCAGCCGGAGACAGACGAGCTCCTATAATTCACCCCTCCACTTT. Its translation is CASSRRQTSSYNSPLHF. The chain combines TRBV3-1 (or the pseudogene TRBV3-2) with TRBJ1-6, with a possible D match to TRBD1 (5 bases). CDR3 length equals 17 residues. Trimming took 4 bases from V and 0 from J, leaving 13 bases between them. Germline loops: CDR1 LGHDT, CDR2 YNNKEL (reference sequence).

V is TRBV7-7 and J is TRBJ2-2; 9 positions agree with TRBD2. CDR3 length: 15 amino acids. The junction had 4 bases not matched to a gene; V was cut back by 6 bases and J by 2 bases. CDR1 is SSHAT, CDR2 FNYEAQ, per germline (reference sequence). CDR3 DNA sequence: TGTGCCAGCAGAAGACTAGCGGATAACACCGGGGAGCTGTTTTTT. As protein: CASRRLADNTGELFF.

The gene calls are TRBV2 and TRBJ1-2, with D possibly matching TRBD1 (5 bases). The CDR3 spans 13 residues. Trimming removed 6 bases from V and 8 bases from J, with 16 bases in between. Germline V gene data show CDR1 as SNHLY and CDR2 as FYNNEI. The CDR3 sequence: CASSWTEGSGYTF. DNA for the CDR3: TGTGCCAGCAGCTGGACGGAGGGGAGCGGCTACACCTTC.

V and J are TRBV6-2 or TRBV6-3 and TRBJ1-1; D call uncertain. The germline V gene has CDR1 MNHEY and CDR2 SVGEGT. With 2 bases removed from V and 5 bases from J, the gap between germline ends came to 9 bases. The CDR3 runs to 13 residues. The CDR3 DNA reads as TGTGCCAGCAGTTACGTTCAGAGGACTGAAGCTTTCTTT. Protein product: CASSYVQRTEAFF.

The J gene is TRBJ1-6, the V gene TRBV28; TRBD1 matches at 7 bases. Germline trimming cut 3 bases from V and 8 bases from J; bases unmatched to any gene: 4. The CDR3 has 14 residues. Germline lookup yields CDR1 MDHEN and CDR2 SYDVKM. CDR3 loop: CASSLRGLDSPLHF. Here the CDR3 DNA reads TGTGCCAGCAGTTTGAGGGGGCTCGATTCACCCCTCCACTTT.

DNA for the CDR3: TGTGCCAGCAGTCGGTACGGGACCGATGGGGCCTACGAGCAGTACTTC. Its protein product is CASSRYGTDGAYEQYF. J is TRBJ2-7 and V is TRBV6-2 or TRBV6-3, with D perhaps being TRBD1 or TRBD2 (5 bases each). Trimming took off 5 bases at V and 2 bases at J, with 19 bases between the two ends. Germline CDR1 and CDR2: MNHEY and SVGEGT. The length of the CDR3 is 16 residues.

V and J are TRBV30 and TRBJ2-3, with a weak D call TRBD1 (6 bases). The length of the CDR3 is 13 residues. V was trimmed by 4 bases and J by 4 bases, leaving 12 bases between them. Germline lookup yields CDR1 GTSNPN and CDR2 SVGIG (reference sequence). The CDR3 DNA sequence: TGTGCCTGGACGGACAGTCCCGCAGATACGCAGTATTTT. Encoded protein: CAWTDSPADTQYF.

The rearrangement links TRBV7-6 to TRBJ2-3, with a possible D match to TRBD2 (7 bases). V dropped 1 base and J dropped 5 bases, with 13 bases sitting between them. The CDR3 runs 15 residues. CDR1 and CDR2 from the germline V gene are SGHVS and FNYEAQ. The CDR3 DNA reads TGTGCCAGCAGCTTAGGAGGGGGGGTTGGAGATACGCAGTATTTT. It yields the protein CASSLGGGVGDTQYF.

The chain employs TRBV30 and TRBJ1-6, with D unresolved. Trimming removed 1 base at V and 6 bases at J, with 7 bases between. CDR1 and CDR2 (germline): GTSNPN, SVGIG (reference sequence). This CDR3 has 13 amino acids. CDR3 region: CAWSGVLNSPLHF. In DNA, the CDR3 is TGTGCCTGGAGTGGGGTCCTTAATTCACCCCTCCACTTT.

This chain uses TRBV24-1 with TRBJ2-2, with 7 bases matching TRBD1. Germline V gives CDR1 KGHDR, CDR2 SFDVKD. The CDR3 totals 16 residues. V lost 4 bases, J lost 2 bases, and 6 bases stayed unmatched. CDR3 region: CATSDPGQPNTGELFF. The DNA for the CDR3 is TGTGCCACCAGTGACCCGGGACAGCCTAACACCGGGGAGCTGTTTTTT.

With respect to this clone: An end of the junction differs from the germline gene, which may be a read error. V gene TRBV20-1 combines with J gene TRBJ1-1; no firm D call. The germline CDR1 and CDR2 sequences are DFQATT and SNEGSKA (reference sequence). This CDR3 has 8 amino acids. The CDR3 loop is CSASVGEF. The CDR3 coding sequence is TGCAGTGCTAGCGTTGGGGAGTTT.

CDR3 sequence (DNA): TGTGCCAGCAGCTTAGTAGCCGTTGTACATGAGCAGTTCTTC. It yields the protein CASSLVAVVHEQFF. V and J are TRBV11-2 and TRBJ2-1; D is undetermined. The CDR3 is made up of 14 amino acids. From germline, CDR1 is SGHAT and CDR2 FQNNGV. The V end was cut by 1 base, the J end by 8 bases, with 12 bases between.

The rearrangement uses TRBV2 and TRBJ1-1; tentatively, D is TRBD1 (6 bases). This CDR3 contains 12 residues. Trimming pared 3 bases from V and 6 bases from J, leaving 8 bases between. Per germline, CDR1 SNHLY and CDR2 FYNNEI. The CDR3 DNA is TGTGCCAGCAGTGAGCGGACAGCTGAAGCTTTCTTT. It codes for CASSERTAEAFF.

This chain joins TRBV5-1 and TRBJ2-3; 8 bases agree with TRBD1. The CDR3 is 15 amino acids. J gave up 3 bases and V 4 bases, and 7 bases lay outside the gene matches. From germline, CDR1 is SGHRS and CDR2 YFSETQ. CDR3 DNA sequence: TGCGCCAGCAGCCTCACCAGGGGGCGGACAGATACGCAGTATTTT. This gives the protein CASSLTRGRTDTQYF.

The genes are TRBV2 and TRBJ1-1; TRBD1 is a possible D gene (5 bases). The CDR3 is 14 amino acids. CDR1 SNHLY and CDR2 FYNNEI come from the germline V gene. V lost 2 bases to trimming and J lost 0 bases, with 7 bases between them. The CDR3: CASSERQLNTEAFF. In DNA form, the CDR3 reads TGTGCCAGCAGTGAAAGACAGTTGAACACTGAAGCTTTCTTT.

The V gene is TRBV24-1, the J gene TRBJ1-1; possibly TRBD1 for D (5 bases). With 7 bases removed from V and 3 bases from J, the gap between germline ends came to 8 bases. The CDR3 length is 12 residues. Per the germline V gene, CDR1 is KGHDR and CDR2 is SFDVKD. The CDR3, as DNA: TGTGCCACCAGGCGAGGGGACACTGAAGCTTTCTTT. Protein product: CATRRGDTEAFF.

The CDR3 region has the DNA TGTGCCAGCAGTTTATACACGTATGGCTACACCTTC. Its protein product is CASSLYTYGYTF. The rearrangement joins TRBV28 to TRBJ1-2; the D is unclear. CDR1 and CDR2 (germline): MDHEN, SYDVKM. The V end was cut by 1 base, the J end by 5 bases, with 5 bases between. This CDR3 has 12 residues.

The chain has TRBV19 and TRBJ2-2; D gene unclear. The CDR3 has 16 residues. Trimming pared 8 bases from V and 1 base from J, leaving 17 bases between. CDR1 and CDR2 (germline): LNHDA, SQIVND (reference sequence). In DNA form, the CDR3 reads TGTGCCAGTCGTCTAGACAATACACTGAACACCGGGGAGCTGTTTTTT. Protein sequence: CASRLDNTLNTGELFF.

The chain recombines TRBV24-1 with TRBJ2-3; 8 bases fit TRBD1. The CDR3 length is 17 residues. Germline assignment: CDR1 KGHDR and CDR2 SFDVKD. The V segment lost 3 bases and the J segment 2 bases; nucleotides outside the gene matches: 9. CDR3 nucleotide sequence: TGTGCCACCAGTGATCACCGGACAGGGCACACCACAGATACGCAGTATTTT. It yields the protein CATSDHRTGHTTDTQYF.

This clone was observed a single time. The rearrangement uses TRBV3-1 (or the pseudogene TRBV3-2) and TRBJ2-7, with 10 bases aligning to TRBD2. From germline, CDR1 is LGHDT and CDR2 YNNKEL (reference sequence). The CDR3 is 15 amino acids. Trimming cost V 11 bases and J 1 base; bases outside gene matches: 11. CDR3 in amino acids: CAAGLAGAGSYEQYF. The CDR3, as DNA: TGTGCCGCCGGGCTAGCGGGAGCTGGGTCCTACGAGCAGTACTTC.

The CDR3 here is CASSETGVGEQFF. The CDR3 DNA is TGTGCCAGCAGTGAGACCGGTGTGGGTGAGCAGTTCTTC. The rearrangement links TRBV6-1 to TRBJ2-1; D uncertain. Trimming removed 3 bases from V and 9 bases from J, with 12 bases in between. The CDR3 covers 13 residues. Germline V CDR1 and CDR2: MNHNS, SASEGT.

The CDR3 sequence: CASSLRDRGSEAFF. CDR3 DNA: TGTGCCAGCAGCCTCCGGGACAGGGGCTCTGAAGCTTTCTTT. This chain links TRBV7-8 with TRBJ1-1; TRBD1 matches 10 bases. The CDR3 runs to 14 residues. Germline V gives CDR1 SGHVS, CDR2 FQNEAQ. V was pared by 5 bases and J by 6 bases, with 6 bases of the junction left unmatched.

This sequence joins TRBV27 and TRBJ1-4, with TRBD1 identical over 7 bases. This CDR3 region has 16 residues. The germline V gene has CDR1 MNHEY and CDR2 SMNVEV (reference sequence). Trimming removed 5 bases from V and 5 bases from J; junction bases left unmatched: 11. DNA for the CDR3: TGTGCCAGCAGTCTCCGACGGGACAGCCACAATGAAAAACTGTTTTTT. This encodes CASSLRRDSHNEKLFF.

This chain links TRBV6-4 with TRBJ2-3; 10 nucleotides align to TRBD2. Trimming at V came to 9 bases and at J to 3 bases, leaving 12 bases not matched to a gene. CDR1 and CDR2 (germline): MRHNA, SNTAGT. The CDR3 runs to 16 residues. The chain's CDR3 is CASQPSGSLKTDTQYF. DNA of the CDR3: TGTGCCAGTCAACCTAGCGGGAGTCTAAAGACAGATACGCAGTATTTT.

This clone appeared a single time. An end of the junction differs from the germline gene, which may be a read error. V and J are TRBV5-5 and TRBJ1-3; D not certain. The CDR3 totals 13 residues. Per germline, CDR1 SGHKS and CDR2 YYEKEE (reference sequence). The CDR3: CASRLESGNTIYF. Here the CDR3 DNA reads TGTGCCAGCAGGTTGGAGTCTGGAAACACCATATATTTT.